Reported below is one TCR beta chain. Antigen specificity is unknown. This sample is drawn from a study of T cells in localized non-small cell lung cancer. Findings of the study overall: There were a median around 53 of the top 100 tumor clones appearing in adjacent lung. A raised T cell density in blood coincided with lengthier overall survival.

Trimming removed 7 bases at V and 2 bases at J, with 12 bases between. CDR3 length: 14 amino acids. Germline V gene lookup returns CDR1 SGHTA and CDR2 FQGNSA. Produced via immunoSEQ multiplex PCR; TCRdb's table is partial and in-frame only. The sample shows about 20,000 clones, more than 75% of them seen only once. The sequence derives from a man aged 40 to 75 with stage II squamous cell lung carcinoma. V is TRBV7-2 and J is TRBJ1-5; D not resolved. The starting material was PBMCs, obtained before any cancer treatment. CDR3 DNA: TGTGCCAGCACCCCGGTCGTGGGCAATCAGCCCCAGCATTTT. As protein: CASTPVVGNQPQHF.